This TCR beta chain was captured in a study of cytotoxic CD8 clonotypes in ibrutinib-treated CLL. This CDR3 has 12 amino acids. Trimming removed 0 bases from V and 6 bases from J, with 5 bases in between. CDR1 and CDR2 (germline): SGDLS, YYNGEE. A remark on this clone: The sample has other DNA sequences that encode this CDR3 too.

TCRdb keeps only in-frame clones here, not all; method: immunoSEQ multiplex PCR. Found here are hundreds of thousands of clones, 60% to 75% of them singletons; the top ten hold just over 15%. For TCR beta libraries, about 2.2 micrograms of genomic DNA were obtained from cryopreserved PBMCs. The J gene is TRBJ2-3, the V gene TRBV9; maybe TRBD2 (5 bases). The clonotype comes from a human donor with chronic lymphocytic leukemia. This specimen consisted of PBMCs, obtained after 24 months of ibrutinib treatment. The CDR3 loop reads CASSVAGDTQYF. The CDR3 nucleotides are TGTGCCAGCAGCGTAGCGGGGGATACGCAGTATTTT. Full variable domain (missing parts from reference TRBV9 and TRBJ2-3): DSGVTQTPKHLITATGQRVTLRCSPRSGDLSVYWYQQSLDQGLQFLIQYYNGEERAKGNILERFSAQQFPDLHSELNLSSLELGDSALYFCASSVAGDTQYFGPGTRLTVL.